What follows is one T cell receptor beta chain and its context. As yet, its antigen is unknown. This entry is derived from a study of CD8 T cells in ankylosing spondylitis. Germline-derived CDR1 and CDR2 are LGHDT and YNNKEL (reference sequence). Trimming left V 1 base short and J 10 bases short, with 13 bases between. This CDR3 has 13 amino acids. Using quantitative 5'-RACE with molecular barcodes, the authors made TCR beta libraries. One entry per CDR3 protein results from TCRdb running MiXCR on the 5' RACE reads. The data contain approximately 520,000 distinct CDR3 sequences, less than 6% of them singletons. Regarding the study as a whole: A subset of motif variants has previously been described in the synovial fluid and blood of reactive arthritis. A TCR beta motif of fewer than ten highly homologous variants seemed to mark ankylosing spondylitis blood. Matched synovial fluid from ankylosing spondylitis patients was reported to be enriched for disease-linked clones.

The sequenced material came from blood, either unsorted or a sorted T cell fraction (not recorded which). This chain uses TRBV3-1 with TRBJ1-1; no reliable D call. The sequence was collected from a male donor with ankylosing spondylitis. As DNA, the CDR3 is TGTGCCAGCAGCCAAGTCGGGGATGGTGGAGCTTTCTTT. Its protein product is CASSQVGDGGAFF.